Presented here are 5 T cell receptor beta chains from one specimen sequenced in a study of cytomegalovirus exposure and HLA in healthy donors. Use of 60 Vbeta and 13 Jbeta primers characterized the PCR. The repertoire was sequenced with immunoSEQ multiplex PCR; TCRdb's copy has only in-frame clones and lacks some. The table includes some 220,000 clones, approximately 84% detected once. What was sequenced was PBMCs. The receptors were gathered from a woman aged 40 to 50 in good health and CMV-seronegative.

The V gene is TRBV7-9, the J gene TRBJ1-2, with D possibly matching TRBD1 (5 bases). CDR1 and CDR2 from the germline V gene are SEHNR and FQNEAQ (reference sequence). The CDR3 length is 11 residues. Trimming pared 6 bases from V and 5 bases from J, leaving 7 bases between. The CDR3 here is CASRGVYGYTF. The CDR3 DNA reads TGTGCCAGCAGAGGGGTTTATGGCTACACCTTC.

The chain has TRBV18 and TRBJ1-4; D remains unclear. Germline CDR1 reads KGHSH; CDR2 reads LQKENI. This CDR3 contains 15 residues. The V and J ends lost 0 bases and 7 bases respectively, with 12 bases between them. CDR3 coding DNA: TGTGCCAGCTCACCACCAACTCAGCGAAGTGAAAAACTGTTTTTT. Amino acids: CASSPPTQRSEKLFF.

This chain uses TRBV19 with TRBJ2-7; D is perhaps TRBD2 (5 bases). The germline gives CDR1 LNHDA, CDR2 SQIVND (reference sequence). CDR3 length equals 15 residues. Trimming stripped 3 bases from V and 3 bases from J, with 15 bases between. DNA of the CDR3: TGTGCCAGTAGTATCCTGGCGAGAGGGAACTACGAGCAGTACTTC. Protein: CASSILARGNYEQYF. Full variable domain (outside the CDR3, taken from reference TRBV19 and TRBJ2-7): DGGITQSPKYLFRKEGQNVTLSCEQNLNHDAMYWYRQDPGQGLRLIYYSQIVNDFQKGDIAEGYSVSREKKESFPLTVTSAQKNPTAFYLCASSILARGNYEQYFGPGTRLTVT.

The rearrangement links TRBV7-8 to TRBJ2-2, with D unresolved. The CDR3 is 13 amino acids. V was shortened by 7 bases and J by 4 bases, with 10 bases between the two germline ends. Germline CDR1 reads SGHVS; CDR2 reads FQNEAQ. The CDR3 DNA reads TGTGCCAGCAACCCTTCGGGCACCGGGGAGCTGTTTTTT. It codes for CASNPSGTGELFF.

This clone was seen more than once but under ten times. The chain links TRBV10-2 to TRBJ2-3, with 8 bases identical to TRBD1. CDR1 is WSHSY and CDR2 is SAAADI in the germline V gene. V lost 4 bases to trimming and J lost 2 bases; unmatched junction nucleotides: 5. The CDR3 is made up of 15 amino acids. The CDR3 loop is CASSVGTGFTDTQYF. CDR3 nucleotides: TGCGCCAGCAGTGTAGGGACAGGTTTCACAGATACGCAGTATTTT.